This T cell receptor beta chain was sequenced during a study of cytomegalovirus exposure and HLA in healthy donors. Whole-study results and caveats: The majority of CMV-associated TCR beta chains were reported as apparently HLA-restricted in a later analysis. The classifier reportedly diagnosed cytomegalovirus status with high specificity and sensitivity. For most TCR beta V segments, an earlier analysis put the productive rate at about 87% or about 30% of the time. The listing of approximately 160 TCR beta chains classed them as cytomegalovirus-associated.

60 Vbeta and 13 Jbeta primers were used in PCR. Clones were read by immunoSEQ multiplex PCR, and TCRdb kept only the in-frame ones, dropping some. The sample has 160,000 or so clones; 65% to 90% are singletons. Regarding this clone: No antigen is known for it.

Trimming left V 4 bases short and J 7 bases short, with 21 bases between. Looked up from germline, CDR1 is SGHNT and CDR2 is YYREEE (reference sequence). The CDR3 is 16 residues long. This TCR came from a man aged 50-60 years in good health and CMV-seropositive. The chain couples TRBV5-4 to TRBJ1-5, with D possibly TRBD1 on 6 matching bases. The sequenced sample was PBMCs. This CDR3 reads CASSPNDRLVQQPQHF. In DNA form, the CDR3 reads TGTGCCAGCAGCCCCAATGACAGGCTCGTTCAGCAGCCCCAGCATTTT.